This entry features one TCR beta chain sequence. The source of the sample is a study of patients and donors after allogeneic stem cell transplantation. Per germline, CDR1 MNHNS and CDR2 SASEGT. V was trimmed by 6 bases and J by 12 bases, leaving 20 bases between them. CDR3 length: 13 residues. TCRdb passed the RT-PCR reads through MiXCR, listing each CDR3 protein once. The table lists roughly 8,000 distinct CDR3 sequences, roughly 12% of them singletons. The sequence derives from a human donor who was either an allogeneic HSCT recipient or a stem cell or donor lymphocyte infusion donor (not recorded which). It is not recorded whose cells these are; they may come from a transplant donor. This rearrangement joins TRBV6-1 to TRBJ1-2; a weak D match, TRBD1 (5 bases). Sequenced material: blood, either unsorted or a sorted T cell fraction (not recorded which). In nucleotides, the CDR3 is TGTGCCAGCAGCCCCATGAATATGGCAGGGCACACCTTC. The encoded protein is CASSPMNMAGHTF.